This T cell receptor (beta chain) appears in the sequencing data of a study of identical twins. TCRdb reprocessed the 5' RACE reads via MiXCR and lists one record per CDR3 protein. Of roughly 690,000 distinct CDR3 sequences listed, 20% to 25% are singletons. V lost 1 base, J lost 4 bases, and 4 bases stayed unmatched. The length of the CDR3 is 15 residues. Germline V gene sequence: CDR1 MNHEY, CDR2 SVGAGI. These data also featured in a second study, about T cells expressing NK-cell markers.

Material: PBMCs. The V call is TRBV6-5, the J call TRBJ2-3; 8 bases are a match to TRBD2. This receptor was obtained from a woman between 18 and 29 years old in good health. The CDR3 is CASSYFGGGPDTQYF. The CDR3 region has the DNA TGTGCCAGCAGTTACTTCGGCGGGGGGCCAGATACGCAGTATTTT.